Sequencing of this TCR beta chain was carried out in a study of blood T cells in healthy people across ages. Trimming stripped 5 bases from V and 0 bases from J, with 12 bases between. CDR3 length equals 15 residues. Germline V gene data show CDR1 as SGHAT and CDR2 as FQNNGV. With a J-beta primer mix and a sample-barcoded 5' primer, a second PCR ran roughly 6 to 11 cycles. TCRdb independently ran MiXCR on the 5' RACE reads; one entry per CDR3 protein. The sample contains approximately 670,000 distinct CDR3 sequences, approximately 40% of which appear only once. The clonotype originates from a man older than 75 in good health. This chain uses TRBV11-2 with TRBJ2-3; tentatively, D is TRBD1 (5 bases). Sequenced material: blood. The DNA for the CDR3 is TGTGCCAGCAGCCAGCAGGGAATTAGCACAGATACGCAGTATTTT. This gives the protein CASSQQGISTDTQYF.